These 32 T cell receptor beta chains were sequenced from one sample in a study of cytomegalovirus exposure and HLA in healthy donors (dated by TCRdb to 2016 to 2017). The library was built by means of the immunoSEQ multiplex PCR assay. For the multiplex PCR, a mixture combining 60 forward primers for TCR Vbeta segments and 13 reverse primers for TCR Jbeta segments was used. As stored in TCRdb, this immuneACCESS dataset retains in-frame rearrangements with V and J assigned. A fraction of the clones does not appear; measured against another copy, unresolved V genes explain less than half of the discrepancy, and the remainder lacks a known reason. This sample comprises about 62,000 clones, about 77% of them detected only once. The ten largest clones represent 5.4% of the sample. The specimen sequenced was PBMCs. The receptor set was obtained from a woman in her twenties or thirties in good health and CMV-seronegative.

The chain is built from TRBV7-3 and TRBJ1-1, with unresolved D. The CDR3 consists of 13 residues. CDR1 is SGHTA and CDR2 is FQGTGA in the germline V gene. V was cut by 3 bases and J by 0 bases, with 5 bases left in between. CDR3 nucleotide sequence: TGTGCCAGCAGCTTCGGGATGAACACTGAAGCTTTCTTT. This translates into CASSFGMNTEAFF.

The genes are TRBV6-5 and TRBJ1-2, with TRBD1 matching over 9 bases. Per germline, CDR1 MNHEY and CDR2 SVGAGI. V gave up 6 bases and J gave up 7 bases; unmatched junction bases: 9. The CDR3 runs 14 residues. CDR3 in amino acids: CASSYPGQGGGYTF. The DNA of the CDR3 is TGTGCCAGCAGCTATCCGGGACAGGGAGGTGGCTACACCTTC.

In the case of this clone: Germline and junction disagree at one end, which may indicate a read error. This sequence joins TRBV10-3 and TRBJ2-7, with D perhaps TRBD2 (11 bases). The CDR3 has 17 residues. Per the germline V gene, CDR1 is ENHRY and CDR2 is SYGVKD. Here the CDR3 reads CAISESDRGRSSGRVNF. CDR3 nucleotides: TGTGCCATCAGTGAGTCTGACAGGGGGCGAAGTAGCGGGAGGGTAAACTTC.

J is TRBJ2-2 and V is TRBV19; 7 bases line up with TRBD2. Losses at the gene ends were 3 bases for V and 4 bases for J; bases not matched to a gene: 8. The germline gives CDR1 LNHDA, CDR2 SQIVND (reference sequence). This CDR3 comprises 16 residues. CDR3 in amino acids: CASSISAGVGTGELFF. In DNA, the CDR3 is TGTGCCAGTAGTATCTCGGCGGGGGTTGGCACCGGGGAGCTGTTTTTT.

The gene calls are TRBV11-1 and TRBJ2-5; TRBD1 might be the D (5 bases). V dropped 5 bases and J dropped 4 bases, with 17 bases sitting between them. The CDR3 has 15 residues. CDR1 is SGHAT, CDR2 FQDESV, per germline (reference sequence). CDR3 in amino acids: CASSPRQTTSETQYF. CDR3 DNA: TGTGCCAGCAGCCCGCGACAGACCACCTCAGAGACCCAGTACTTC.

The chain links TRBV5-4 to TRBJ1-1; no clear D. The CDR3 has 13 residues. Trimming stripped 0 bases from V and 3 bases from J, with 6 bases between. CDR1 and CDR2 from the germline V gene are SGHNT and YYREEE (reference sequence). CDR3 amino acids: CASSLDSHTEAFF. CDR3 nucleotide sequence: TGTGCCAGCAGCTTGGACAGTCACACTGAAGCTTTCTTT.

This clone was recorded only once. The chain uses TRBV14 and TRBJ2-5; D is ambiguous. The J call may not be correct, given that the DNA end is closer to TRBJ2-7. Germline V lookup: CDR1 SGHDN, CDR2 FVKESK. There are 13 residues in the CDR3. This CDR3 is CASSQNYGHEQYF. The CDR3 DNA follows: TGTGCCAGCAGCCAAAATTACGGACACGAGCAGTACTTC.

V usage is TRBV6-1 and J usage is TRBJ1-2; possibly TRBD1 for D (6 bases). Germline V lookup: CDR1 MNHNS, CDR2 SASEGT. Trimming shortened V by 2 bases and J by 2 bases, and 15 bases separated the two germline ends. The CDR3 loop spans 16 amino acids. The CDR3 bases are TGTGCCAGCAGTGAAAAACCGGGACAATCCAACTATGGCTACACCTTC. Translating gives CASSEKPGQSNYGYTF.

This clone was recorded only once. V is TRBV4-1 and J is TRBJ2-2; D possibly corresponds to TRBD2 (5 bases). Germline lookup yields CDR1 MGHRA and CDR2 YSYEKL. V was cut by 3 bases and J by 6 bases, with 14 bases left in between. There are 15 residues in the CDR3. The CDR3 sequence: CASSHRGSRAGELFF. The CDR3 nucleotides read TGCGCCAGCAGCCATCGAGGGTCTAGGGCCGGGGAGCTGTTTTTT.

The chain has TRBV5-1 and TRBJ2-5; TRBD2 agrees at 8 bases. CDR1 and CDR2 (germline): SGHRS, YFSETQ. The CDR3 runs 15 residues. The trim removed 3 bases at V and 4 bases at J, leaving 8 bases unmatched. This CDR3 is CASSSEAGDRETQYF. The CDR3 DNA is TGCGCCAGCAGCTCCGAAGCGGGAGACCGAGAGACCCAGTACTTC.

The CDR3 DNA reads as TGTGCCAGCAGCTTAGGAACAGCCACTGAAGCTTTCTTT. This encodes CASSLGTATEAFF. The chain recombines TRBV11-3 with TRBJ1-1; no clear D gene. This CDR3 is 13 amino acids long. Germline V lookup: CDR1 SGHNT, CDR2 YENEEA. Trimming pared 1 base from V and 4 bases from J, leaving 7 bases between.

This sequence joins TRBV5-8 and TRBJ2-5, with D maybe TRBD1 (6 bases). From germline, CDR1 is SGHTS and CDR2 YDEGEE. Trimming removed 9 bases from V and 4 bases from J, with 22 bases in between. The CDR3 consists of 15 residues. Here the CDR3 reads CANRGGQGYGETQYF. In DNA form, the CDR3 reads TGTGCCAACCGGGGCGGGCAGGGGTATGGAGAGACCCAGTACTTC.

The V call is TRBV5-1, the J call TRBJ2-7; 7 bases fit TRBD2. CDR3 size: 14 residues. The trim removed 1 base at V and 6 bases at J, leaving 7 bases unmatched. Germline V gives CDR1 SGHRS, CDR2 YFSETQ. The chain's CDR3 is CASSLNPSGSEQYV. As DNA, the CDR3 is TGCGCCAGCAGCTTGAACCCTAGCGGCAGCGAGCAGTACGTC.

This clone was seen more than once but under ten times. The chain carries TRBV11-2 and TRBJ2-5; D possibly corresponds to TRBD1 (5 bases). From germline, CDR1 is SGHAT and CDR2 FQNNGV. The CDR3 covers 15 residues. V shed 7 bases and J shed 1 base, with 16 bases lying between them. This chain's CDR3 is CASNPAWGGQETQYF. CDR3 DNA sequence: TGTGCCAGCAACCCAGCGTGGGGCGGCCAAGAGACCCAGTACTTC. Using reference TRBV11-2 and TRBJ2-5 for the parts outside the CDR3, the full variable domain is EAGVAQSPRYKIIEKRQSVAFWCNPISGHATLYWYQQILGQGPKLLIQFQNNGVVDDSQLPKDRFSAERLKGVDSTLKIQPAKLEDSAVYLCASNPAWGGQETQYFGPGTRLLVL.

This chain links TRBV11-2 with TRBJ1-3; D ambiguous. V gave up 0 bases and J gave up 4 bases, with 7 bases separating them. The CDR3 spans 14 residues. Germline CDR1 reads SGHAT; CDR2 reads FQNNGV. The CDR3 here is CASSLERVGNTIYF. CDR3 sequence (DNA): TGTGCCAGCAGCTTAGAACGGGTGGGAAACACCATATATTTT. Looking up the rest from reference TRBV11-2 and TRBJ1-3 gives the full variable domain: EAGVAQSPRYKIIEKRQSVAFWCNPISGHATLYWYQQILGQGPKLLIQFQNNGVVDDSQLPKDRFSAERLKGVDSTLKIQPAKLEDSAVYLCASSLERVGNTIYFGEGSWLTVV.

The V and J genes are TRBV10-3 and TRBJ2-7, with 11 bases aligning to TRBD2. V gave up 2 bases and J gave up 7 bases; unmatched junction bases: 10. The CDR3 loop spans 16 amino acids. Germline V gene data show CDR1 as ENHRY and CDR2 as SYGVKD. Here the CDR3 reads CAISEGVAGGPMEQYF. CDR3 nucleotides: TGTGCCATCAGTGAGGGGGTAGCGGGAGGGCCGATGGAGCAGTACTTC.

The rearrangement links TRBV6-5 to TRBJ2-7; TRBD1 agrees at 9 bases. V trimming: 8 bases; J trimming: 9 bases; junction bases outside the gene matches: 8. The CDR3 sequence is 12 residues long. The germline V gene has CDR1 MNHEY and CDR2 SVGAGI. Here the CDR3 reads CASGPGQGRQYF. The CDR3 coding sequence is TGTGCCAGCGGGCCGGGACAGGGACGGCAGTACTTC.

CDR3 in amino acids: CASSLDEGIGYGYTF. CDR3 in DNA: TGTGCCAGCAGCTTAGATGAGGGTATCGGCTATGGCTACACCTTC. The rearrangement joins TRBV7-2 to TRBJ1-2; D unresolved. With 1 base removed from V and 4 bases from J, the gap between germline ends came to 13 bases. Germline lookup yields CDR1 SGHTA and CDR2 FQGNSA. The CDR3 sequence is 15 residues long.

The rearrangement uses TRBV27 and TRBJ1-2; TRBD1 might be the D (5 bases). This CDR3 is built from 13 residues. CDR1 and CDR2 (germline): MNHEY, SMNVEV (reference sequence). V lost 4 bases and J 2 bases, leaving 8 bases between the germline ends. CDR3 region: CASSSTVNYGYTF. In nucleotides, the CDR3 is TGTGCCAGCAGTTCGACAGTAAACTATGGCTACACCTTC.

The V gene is TRBV30, the J gene TRBJ2-7; TRBD2 aligns across 7 bases. CDR3 length: 12 amino acids. CDR1 and CDR2 (germline): GTSNPN, SVGIG (reference sequence). J lost 3 bases, V lost 5 bases, and 4 bases had no gene match. The CDR3 DNA sequence: TGTGCCTGGGGGGGGGAGGGCTACGAGCAGTACTTC. Residues: CAWGGEGYEQYF.

The chain is built from TRBV7-9 and TRBJ2-1; perhaps TRBD2 as D (5 bases). CDR1 SEHNR and CDR2 FQNEAQ come from the germline V gene (reference sequence). Trimming pared 5 bases from V and 0 bases from J, leaving 14 bases between. The CDR3 extends over 16 amino acids. The CDR3 region has the DNA TGTGCCAGCAGCCTCCTGACTACGAGCTCCTACAATGAGCAGTTCTTC. Encoded protein: CASSLLTTSSYNEQFF.

This chain connects TRBV29-1 to TRBJ1-2; D gene ambiguous. The CDR3 is made up of 11 amino acids. With 2 bases removed from V and 4 bases from J, the gap between germline ends came to 5 bases. Germline V lookup: CDR1 SQVTM, CDR2 ANQGSEA. The CDR3 spells CSVEQAYGYTF. CDR3 coding DNA: TGCAGCGTTGAACAGGCCTATGGCTACACCTTC. Full variable domain (missing parts from reference TRBV29-1 and TRBJ1-2): SAVISQKPSRDICQRGTSLTIQCQVDSQVTMMFWYRQQPGQSLTLIATANQGSEATYESGFVIDKFPISRPNLTFSTLTVSNMSPEDSSIYLCSVEQAYGYTFGSGTRLTVV.

The gene calls are TRBV27 and TRBJ2-7; 9 nucleotides align to TRBD1. This CDR3 has 14 amino acids. V shed 5 bases, J shed 4 bases, and the junction held 6 bases outside the gene matches. Germline V gene data show CDR1 as MNHEY and CDR2 as SMNVEV (reference sequence). This CDR3 is CASSTGTGIYEQYF. CDR3 coding DNA: TGTGCCAGCAGTACCGGGACAGGGATATACGAGCAGTACTTC.

The CDR3 here is CASSPTSGSSYNEQFF. The CDR3 DNA reads TGTGCCAGCAGTCCGACTAGCGGGAGCTCCTACAATGAGCAGTTCTTC. The gene calls are TRBV27 and TRBJ2-1, with TRBD2 matching over 12 bases. V lost 5 bases and J lost 0; bases outside the gene matches: 2. The germline V gene encodes CDR1 MNHEY and CDR2 SMNVEV (reference sequence). This CDR3 has 16 residues.

V gene TRBV5-8 combines with J gene TRBJ2-7; 13 positions match TRBD2. With 3 bases clipped from V and 1 base from J, the junction kept 7 bases outside the gene matches. The CDR3 extends over 17 amino acids. CDR1 is SGHTS and CDR2 is YDEGEE in the germline V gene. In nucleotides, the CDR3 is TGTGCCAGCAGCTGGTCACCGGGACTAGCGGGATCCTACGAGCAGTACGTC. Translation gives CASSWSPGLAGSYEQYV.

CDR3 bases: TGTGCCAGCACTCGGGGAGGGTCCTCCTACGAGCAGTACTTC. This codes for CASTRGGSSYEQYF. The chain joins TRBV28 to TRBJ2-7; 7 positions agree with TRBD2. With 7 bases clipped from V and 0 bases from J, the junction kept 6 bases outside the gene matches. The CDR3 is 14 residues long. The germline CDR1 and CDR2 sequences are MDHEN and SYDVKM.

The chain is built from TRBV6-5 and TRBJ1-3; possibly TRBD1 for D (6 bases). The CDR3 has 14 amino acids. With 6 bases removed from V and 0 bases from J, the gap between germline ends came to 9 bases. Per the germline V gene, CDR1 is MNHEY and CDR2 is SVGAGI. The CDR3 sequence: CASSAQGSGNTIYF. In DNA form, the CDR3 reads TGTGCCAGCAGCGCACAGGGCTCTGGAAACACCATATATTTT.

This clone was counted between two and nine times. V and J are TRBV2 and TRBJ1-5; 7 nucleotides align to TRBD1. Germline loops: CDR1 SNHLY, CDR2 FYNNEI. CDR3 length: 15 amino acids. V was pared by 2 bases and J by 6 bases, with 7 bases of the junction left unmatched. The CDR3 coding sequence is TGTGCCAGCAGTGAAAGGGACAGATTAGGTCAGCCCCAGCATTTT. Translating gives CASSERDRLGQPQHF.

The CDR3 coding sequence is TGTGCCTGGAGCCTCCTTCAAGAGACCCAGTACTTC. Amino acid sequence: CAWSLLQETQYF. V is TRBV30 and J is TRBJ2-5; no firm D call. The germline V gene has CDR1 GTSNPN and CDR2 SVGIG (reference sequence). CDR3 length: 12 amino acids. V dropped 3 bases and J dropped 2 bases, with 7 bases sitting between them.

The V and J genes are TRBV7-2 and TRBJ2-2; the D gene is possibly TRBD2 (6 bases). Germline V gives CDR1 SGHTA, CDR2 FQGNSA. V gave up 1 base and J gave up 6 bases, with 12 bases separating them. The CDR3 is 15 amino acids. The CDR3 loop is CASSLVVAVAGELFF. The CDR3, as DNA: TGTGCCAGCAGCTTAGTGGTAGCGGTGGCCGGGGAGCTGTTTTTT.

V and J are TRBV6-5 and TRBJ2-7; D possibly corresponds to TRBD1 (6 bases). The CDR3 sequence is 15 residues long. V was cut by 6 bases and J by 0 bases, with 15 bases left in between. Germline values: CDR1 MNHEY, CDR2 SVGAGI. CDR3 coding DNA: TGTGCCAGCAGGAACAGGGCCCGGAGCTCCTACGAGCAGTACTTC. Protein product: CASRNRARSSYEQYF.

This chain links TRBV7-2 with TRBJ2-2; D remains unclear. Trimming removed 1 base from V and 0 bases from J, with 15 bases in between. CDR1 is SGHTA, CDR2 FQGNSA, per germline. The CDR3 has 18 residues. The CDR3: CASSLGLQRPPNTGELFF. For the CDR3, the DNA is TGTGCCAGCAGCTTAGGACTCCAAAGGCCCCCGAACACCGGGGAGCTGTTTTTT.